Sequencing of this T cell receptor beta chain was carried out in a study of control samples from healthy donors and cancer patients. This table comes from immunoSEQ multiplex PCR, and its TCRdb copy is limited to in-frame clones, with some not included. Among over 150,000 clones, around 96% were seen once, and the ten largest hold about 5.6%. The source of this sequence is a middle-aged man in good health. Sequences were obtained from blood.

The CDR3 bases are TGTGCCAGCAGTCCCCAGGGGGGAGGCTACACCTTC. It codes for CASSPQGGGYTF. The J gene is TRBJ1-2, the V gene TRBV6-5, with TRBD1 identical over 7 bases. Trimming cost V 5 bases and J 8 bases; bases outside gene matches: 5. Germline CDR1 reads MNHEY; CDR2 reads SVGAGI. The CDR3 sequence is 12 residues long.